The 2 T cell receptor beta chains given below trace back to one sample, sequenced in a study of blood T cell repertoires in COVID-19. Measured with immunoSEQ multiplex PCR; TCRdb has only the in-frame clones, and not every one. The sample contains 130,000 to 150,000 clones, roughly 84% of which appear only once. Sequenced input: PBMCs or T cells enriched from blood (not recorded which). The receptors shown here come from a woman between 50 and 59 years old who had been exposed to COVID-19.

The J gene is TRBJ1-1, the V gene TRBV5-1, with TRBD1 matching over 10 bases. The CDR3 loop spans 15 amino acids. Germline V gives CDR1 SGHRS, CDR2 YFSETQ. Germline trimming cut 4 bases from V and 3 bases from J; bases unmatched to any gene: 6. The CDR3, as DNA: TGCGCCAGCAGCCGCACTGGGACAGGGGACACTGAAGCTTTCTTT. It yields the protein CASSRTGTGDTEAFF.

The chain carries TRBV11-3 and TRBJ1-1, with a tentative D call TRBD1 (5 bases). The CDR3 extends over 15 amino acids. Trimming pared 3 bases from V and 3 bases from J, leaving 14 bases between. In germline, CDR1 is SGHNT, CDR2 YENEEA. The CDR3, as DNA: TGTGCCAGCAGCTTTGGTCGGGGGAGGTACACTGAAGCTTTCTTT. It codes for CASSFGRGRYTEAFF.